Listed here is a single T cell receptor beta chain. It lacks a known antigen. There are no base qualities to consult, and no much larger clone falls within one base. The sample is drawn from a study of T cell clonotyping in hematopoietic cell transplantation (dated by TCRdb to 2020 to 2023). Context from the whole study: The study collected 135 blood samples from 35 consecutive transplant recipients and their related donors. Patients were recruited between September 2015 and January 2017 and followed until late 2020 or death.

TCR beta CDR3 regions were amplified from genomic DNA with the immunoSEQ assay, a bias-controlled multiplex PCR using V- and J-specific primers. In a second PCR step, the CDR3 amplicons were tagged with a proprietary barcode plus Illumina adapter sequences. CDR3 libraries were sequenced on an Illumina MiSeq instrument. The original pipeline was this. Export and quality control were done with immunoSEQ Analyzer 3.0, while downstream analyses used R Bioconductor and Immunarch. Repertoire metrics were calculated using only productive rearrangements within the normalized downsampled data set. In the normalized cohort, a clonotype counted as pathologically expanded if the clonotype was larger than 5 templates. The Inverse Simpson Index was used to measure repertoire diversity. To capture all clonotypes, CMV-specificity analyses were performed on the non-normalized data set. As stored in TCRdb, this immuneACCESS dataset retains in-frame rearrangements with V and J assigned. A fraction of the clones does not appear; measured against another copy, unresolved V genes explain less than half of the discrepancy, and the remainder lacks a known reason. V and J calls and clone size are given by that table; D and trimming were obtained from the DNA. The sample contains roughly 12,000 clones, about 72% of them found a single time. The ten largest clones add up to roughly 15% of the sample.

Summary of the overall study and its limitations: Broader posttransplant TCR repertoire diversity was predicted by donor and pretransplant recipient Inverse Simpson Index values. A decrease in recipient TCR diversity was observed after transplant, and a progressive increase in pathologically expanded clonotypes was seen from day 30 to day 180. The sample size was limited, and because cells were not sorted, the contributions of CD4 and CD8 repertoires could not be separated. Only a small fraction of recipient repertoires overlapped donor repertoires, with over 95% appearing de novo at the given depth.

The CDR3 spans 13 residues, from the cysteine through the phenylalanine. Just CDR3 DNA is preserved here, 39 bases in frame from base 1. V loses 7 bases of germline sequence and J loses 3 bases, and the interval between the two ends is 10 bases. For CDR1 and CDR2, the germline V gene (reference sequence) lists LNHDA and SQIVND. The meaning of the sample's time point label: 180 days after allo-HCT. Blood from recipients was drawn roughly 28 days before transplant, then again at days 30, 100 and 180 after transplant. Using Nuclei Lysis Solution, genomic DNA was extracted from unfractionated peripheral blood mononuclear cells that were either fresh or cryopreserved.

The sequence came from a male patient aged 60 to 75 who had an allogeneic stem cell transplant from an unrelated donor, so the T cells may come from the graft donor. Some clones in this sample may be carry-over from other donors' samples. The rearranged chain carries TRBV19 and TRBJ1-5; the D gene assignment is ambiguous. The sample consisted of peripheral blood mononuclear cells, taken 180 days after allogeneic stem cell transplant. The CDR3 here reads CASMDGPNQPQHF. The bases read TGTGCCAGTATGGACGGTCCCAATCAGCCCCAGCATTTT.